The clone carrying this T cell receptor (beta chain) was observed a single time. The data originate from a study of technical replicates of blood from several donors. Measured with immunoSEQ multiplex PCR; TCRdb has only the in-frame clones, and not every one. The sample lists approximately 70,000 clones; roughly 94% were seen once. The V gene's germline CDR1 is ENHRY and CDR2 SYGVKD. Trimming took 6 bases from V and 2 from J; bases not matched to a gene: 9. This CDR3 spans 16 amino acids. The J gene is TRBJ2-1, the V gene TRBV10-3; TRBD2 agrees at 8 bases. The sample taken for sequencing was T cells isolated from PBMCs. This TCR derives from a human donor in good health. The CDR3 spells CAISLNLAGAYNEQFF. The CDR3 DNA sequence: TGTGCCATCAGCCTAAATCTAGCGGGCGCCTACAATGAGCAGTTCTTC.